The 22 T cell receptor beta chains reported below all come from one sample, sequenced in a study of OX40 agonist ivuxolimab in advanced cancers. Clones were read by immunoSEQ multiplex PCR, and TCRdb kept only the in-frame ones, dropping some. The top ten hold about 0.26% of the sample, which has tens of thousands of clones, over 75% seen once. The specimen comprised CD4+ or CD8+ T cells sorted from blood, sampled in a trial of the OX40 agonist ivuxolimab. All receptors derive from an adult with an advanced solid tumor such as melanoma, head and neck, liver or kidney cancer.

As concerns this clone: A junction boundary mismatches the germline segment, possibly from a read error. The genes are TRBV11-3 and TRBJ2-2; 8 bases agree with TRBD2. Germline CDR1 is SGHNT and CDR2 is YENEEA. This CDR3 comprises 15 residues. This chain's CDR3 is CVSRATSANTGELFF. CDR3 coding DNA: TGTGTCAGCAGGGCGACTAGCGCGAACACCGGGGAGCTGTTTTTT.

The rearrangement joins TRBV18 to TRBJ1-2; tentatively, D is TRBD1 (6 bases). The V end lost 3 bases, the J end lost 0 bases, and 11 bases lay between the germline ends. The CDR3 has 15 amino acids. Looked up from germline, CDR1 is KGHSH and CDR2 is LQKENI. This CDR3 is CASSPQGRPNYGYTF. CDR3 DNA: TGTGCCAGCTCACCGCAGGGGCGTCCTAACTATGGCTACACCTTC.

The gene calls are TRBV27 and TRBJ2-7; TRBD1 matches at 8 bases. The V gene end was trimmed by 6 bases and the J gene end by 3 bases; junction bases not matched to a gene: 7. Germline CDR1 MNHEY, CDR2 SMNVEV (reference sequence). This CDR3 is built from 14 residues. CDR3 region: CASSPQDRVYEQYF. In nucleotides, the CDR3 is TGTGCCAGCAGCCCCCAGGACAGGGTCTACGAGCAGTACTTC.

The V call is TRBV5-4, the J call TRBJ1-1, with TRBD1 identical over 9 bases. V shed 3 bases and J 6 bases; nucleotides not matched to a gene: 9. The CDR3 is 15 amino acids. Germline V gene sequence: CDR1 SGHNT, CDR2 YYREEE (reference sequence). For the CDR3, the DNA is TGTGCCAGCAGCTCCCTTACAGGGGGCGTCCCTGAAGCTTTCTTT. Amino acids: CASSSLTGGVPEAFF. Full variable domain (rest looked up from reference TRBV5-4 and TRBJ1-1): ETGVTQSPTHLIKTRGQQVTLRCSSQSGHNTVSWYQQALGQGPQFIFQYYREEENGRGNFPPRFSGLQFPNYSSELNVNALELDDSALYLCASSSLTGGVPEAFFGQGTRLTVV.

V gene TRBV5-4 combines with J gene TRBJ2-5; D might be TRBD1 or TRBD2, each matching 5 bases. There are 14 residues in the CDR3. The germline V gene encodes CDR1 SGHNT and CDR2 YYREEE (reference sequence). Trimming removed 0 bases from V and 3 bases from J, with 9 bases in between. CDR3 DNA sequence: TGTGCCAGCAGCTTGGGGGACGTAAAAGAGACCCAGTACTTC. This encodes CASSLGDVKETQYF.

The gene calls are TRBV6-4 and TRBJ1-2; no firm D call. The CDR3 is made up of 14 amino acids. CDR1 and CDR2 (germline): MRHNA, SNTAGT. Between the trimmed V and J ends, which lost 3 bases and 2 bases, there was a span of 10 bases. The CDR3 DNA follows: TGTGCCAGCAGTGAAGGTCAGATGAACTATGGCTACACCTTC. This encodes CASSEGQMNYGYTF.

The rearrangement links TRBV4-2 to TRBJ1-4; the match to TRBD1 covers 7 bases. Looked up from germline, CDR1 is LGHNA and CDR2 is YNFKEQ. The CDR3 consists of 14 residues. The ends lost 4 bases at V and 13 bases at J; junction bases unmatched: 12. Here the CDR3 DNA reads TGTGCCAGCAGCCCAAGGAGCGAACAGGGGATACTGTTTTTT. Protein sequence: CASSPRSEQGILFF.

The rearrangement joins TRBV5-6 to TRBJ2-3; 12 bases match TRBD2. The germline V gene encodes CDR1 SGHDT and CDR2 YYEEEE. The V segment lost 7 bases and the J segment 4 bases; nucleotides outside the gene matches: 7. This CDR3 region has 15 residues. The CDR3 spells CASGETSGRPDTQYF. The CDR3 DNA reads TGTGCCAGCGGAGAAACTAGCGGGAGGCCAGATACGCAGTATTTT.

CDR3: CASSLVERDTQYF. CDR3 DNA sequence: TGTGCCAGCAGCTTAGTAGAGAGAGATACGCAGTATTTT. The rearrangement joins TRBV7-8 to TRBJ2-3; D is ambiguous. There are 13 residues in the CDR3. V dropped 1 base and J dropped 5 bases, with 7 bases sitting between them. Looked up from germline, CDR1 is SGHVS and CDR2 is FQNEAQ. The whole variable domain, remainder taken from reference TRBV7-8 and TRBJ2-3, is GAGVSQSPRYKVAKRGQDVALRCDPISGHVSLFWYQQALGQGPEFLTYFQNEAQLDKSGLPSDRFFAERPEGSVSTLKIQRTQQEDSAVYLCASSLVERDTQYFGPGTRLTVL.

This clone came up a few times. This chain joins TRBV5-5 and TRBJ1-2; D gene uncertain. V shed 0 bases and J shed 7 bases, with 7 bases lying between them. Germline V gene data show CDR1 as SGHKS and CDR2 as YYEKEE (reference sequence). The CDR3 runs 12 residues. CDR3 protein: CASSLDGGGYTF. CDR3 bases: TGTGCCAGCAGCTTGGATGGAGGTGGCTACACCTTC.

In its sample, this clone was seen once. The J gene is TRBJ2-3, the V gene TRBV15; no firm D call. The germline V and J ends were trimmed by 0 bases and 2 bases, with 12 bases remaining between them. The CDR3 loop spans 16 amino acids. CDR1 LNHNV and CDR2 YYDKDF come from the germline V gene (reference sequence). Written as DNA, the CDR3 is TGTGCCACCAGCAGAGATCCGGGCCTAAACACAGATACGCAGTATTTT. Translating gives CATSRDPGLNTDTQYF.

This chain joins TRBV4-1 and TRBJ2-6; D uncertain. V was trimmed by 0 bases and J by 0 bases, leaving 9 bases between them. CDR3 length: 17 amino acids. Germline V gene lookup returns CDR1 MGHRA and CDR2 YSYEKL. CDR3 in DNA: TGCGCCAGCAGCCAAGAACGACGGAACTCTGGGGCCAACGTCCTGACTTTC. Its protein product is CASSQERRNSGANVLTF.

The chain uses TRBV7-2 and TRBJ1-4; D uncertain. Trimming cost V 5 bases and J 7 bases, with 11 bases left between them. Germline CDR1 reads SGHTA; CDR2 reads FQGNSA. The CDR3 loop spans 13 amino acids. This CDR3 is CASSPFDGEKLFF. The CDR3 coding sequence is TGTGCCAGCAGCCCCTTCGACGGTGAAAAACTGTTTTTT.

This clone has a single count. The chain links TRBV19 to TRBJ1-5, with D possibly TRBD1 on 6 matching bases. The CDR3 has 14 amino acids. Germline lookup yields CDR1 LNHDA and CDR2 SQIVND (reference sequence). Trimming stripped 9 bases from V and 7 bases from J, with 19 bases between. The chain's CDR3 is CARPQGRRNQPQHF. Written as DNA, the CDR3 is TGTGCCAGGCCCCAGGGGAGGAGAAACCAGCCCCAGCATTTT.

This clone was picked up a small number of times. The V call is TRBV28, the J call TRBJ1-1; no clear D. V dropped 2 bases and J dropped 11 bases, with 21 bases sitting between them. CDR1 and CDR2 from the germline V gene are MDHEN and SYDVKM. The CDR3 has 15 amino acids. In nucleotides, the CDR3 is TGTGCCAGCAGTTTAATTGTTTCAGGAACCAGTGGCGCTTTCTTT. Its translation: CASSLIVSGTSGAFF.

This clone has only one observation. The chain combines TRBV5-1 with TRBJ2-7; 8 bases align to TRBD1. V dropped 0 bases and J dropped 2; count of bases not matched to a gene: 4. This CDR3 comprises 15 residues. Looked up from germline, CDR1 is SGHRS and CDR2 is YFSETQ. CDR3 coding DNA: TGCGCCAGCAGCTTGGGCTCAGGGGGCCCCTACGAGCAGTACTTC. Translated, it gives CASSLGSGGPYEQYF.

This chain uses TRBV9 with TRBJ2-1; tentatively, D is TRBD1 or TRBD2 (5 bases each). Germline CDR1 reads SGDLS; CDR2 reads YYNGEE. This CDR3 spans 17 amino acids. The V gene lost 3 bases and the J gene lost 9 bases, with 25 bases spanning the gap. The CDR3 DNA reads TGTGCCAGCAGCGGGGGGACCCCTAGATCGTGGGCGGTTGAGCAGTTCTTC. Translating it yields CASSGGTPRSWAVEQFF. Full variable domain (outside the CDR3, taken from reference TRBV9 and TRBJ2-1): DSGVTQTPKHLITATGQRVTLRCSPRSGDLSVYWYQQSLDQGLQFLIQYYNGEERAKGNILERFSAQQFPDLHSELNLSSLELGDSALYFCASSGGTPRSWAVEQFFGPGTRLTVL.

Written as DNA, the CDR3 is TGTGCCAGTAGTATAGATCTAGGGGAAACCTACGAGCAGTACTTC. It specifies CASSIDLGETYEQYF. The rearrangement links TRBV19 to TRBJ2-7, with a tentative D call TRBD1 (5 bases). Germline CDR1 and CDR2: LNHDA and SQIVND (reference sequence). This CDR3 has 15 amino acids. With 0 bases removed from V and 2 bases from J, the gap between germline ends came to 11 bases.

The chain has TRBV2 and TRBJ1-4, with 8 bases lining up with TRBD1. CDR3 size: 15 residues. V was clipped by 6 bases and J by 5 bases; unmatched bases: 8. Germline V lookup: CDR1 SNHLY, CDR2 FYNNEI. DNA for the CDR3: TGTGCCAGCAGGGACTTGGGACAGGAAAATGAAAAACTGTTTTTT. This sequence encodes CASRDLGQENEKLFF.

This chain links TRBV10-3 with TRBJ2-3, with 8 bases lining up with TRBD1. The germline V gene has CDR1 ENHRY and CDR2 SYGVKD. The CDR3 totals 15 residues. J was trimmed by 2 bases and V by 6 bases; bases with no gene match: 7. The DNA for the CDR3 is TGTGCCATCAGCCAGACAGGGGCGTACACAGATACGCAGTATTTT. Translated, it gives CAISQTGAYTDTQYF.

The chain links TRBV18 to TRBJ2-1; 9 bases match TRBD2. V lost 3 bases to trimming and J lost 6 bases; unmatched junction nucleotides: 6. CDR3 length equals 15 residues. CDR1 is KGHSH and CDR2 is LQKENI in the germline V gene. CDR3 amino acids: CASSPEGLATNEQFF. DNA for the CDR3: TGTGCCAGCTCACCCGAAGGACTAGCGACCAATGAGCAGTTCTTC.

This chain joins TRBV10-2 and TRBJ1-1; 7 bases line up with TRBD1. The CDR3 is 13 amino acids. With 4 bases clipped from V and 9 bases from J, the junction kept 8 bases outside the gene matches. Germline V gene lookup returns CDR1 WSHSY and CDR2 SAAADI. CDR3 sequence: CASSGGEGGQAFF. DNA for the CDR3: TGCGCCAGCAGTGGGGGGGAAGGGGGCCAAGCTTTCTTT.